One sample yielded the 17 T cell receptor beta chains listed below, sequenced in a study of cytomegalovirus exposure and HLA in healthy donors. This PCR relied on a set of 60 Vbeta primers and 13 Jbeta primers. Method: immunoSEQ multiplex PCR; TCRdb's copy keeps in-frame clones and lacks some. Here the sample spans some 130,000 clones, 80% being singletons. Sequenced: PBMCs. The receptors were sampled from a man aged 25 to 40 in good health and CMV-seronegative.

By share of the sample, this clone is medium-sized (0.01 to 0.1%). The gene calls are TRBV6-4 and TRBJ1-4; D is ambiguous. Deletions cut 0 bases from V and 4 bases from J, with 3 bases between. Germline CDR1 is MRHNA and CDR2 is SNTAGT. The CDR3 runs 13 residues. The CDR3 reads CASSDSNNEKLFF. CDR3 in DNA: TGTGCCAGCAGTGACTCCAATAATGAAAAACTGTTTTTT.

The chain carries TRBV27 and TRBJ1-1; D might be TRBD1 (5 bases). The CDR3 covers 15 residues. Germline CDR1 and CDR2: MNHEY and SMNVEV (reference sequence). V was clipped by 5 bases and J by 1 base, with 14 bases between them. The CDR3 is CASSRSTGGNTEAFF. The CDR3 DNA reads TGTGCCAGCAGTCGCAGCACAGGTGGGAACACTGAAGCTTTCTTT.

This rearrangement joins TRBV27 to TRBJ2-7; no clear D gene. Trimming took off 6 bases at V and 4 bases at J, with 7 bases between the two ends. The germline V gene encodes CDR1 MNHEY and CDR2 SMNVEV (reference sequence). There are 11 residues in the CDR3. Here the CDR3 reads CASSNGYEQYF. CDR3 DNA: TGTGCCAGCAGCAACGGTTACGAGCAGTACTTC.

V is TRBV9 and J is TRBJ2-5; 11 bases are shared with TRBD2. The CDR3 is 16 amino acids. Trimming removed 5 bases from V and 2 bases from J; junction bases left unmatched: 8. Germline CDR1 reads SGDLS; CDR2 reads YYNGEE. CDR3 nucleotides: TGTGCCAGCAGTGGAGGAGGGACTAGCGGACAAGAGACCCAGTACTTC. It translates to CASSGGGTSGQETQYF.

This clone was observed once. The V and J genes are TRBV6-1 and TRBJ2-3, with unresolved D. The ends were cut back, 3 bases at V and 11 bases at J, with 12 bases in the middle. Germline CDR1 reads MNHNS; CDR2 reads SASEGT. CDR3 size: 12 residues. Written as DNA, the CDR3 is TGTGCCAGCAGTGATGGGCACCGTGGGCAGTATTTT. Translation gives CASSDGHRGQYF.

This clone was seen a single time. V usage is TRBV2 and J usage is TRBJ2-7; no clear D. The CDR3 sequence is 11 residues long. The V and J ends lost 2 bases and 6 bases respectively, with 5 bases between them. The germline gives CDR1 SNHLY, CDR2 FYNNEI. The CDR3 spells CASSESGEQYF. CDR3 sequence (DNA): TGTGCCAGCAGTGAATCCGGCGAGCAGTACTTC. Variable domain in full (rest from reference TRBV2 and TRBJ2-7): EPEVTQTPSHQVTQMGQEVILRCVPISNHLYFYWYRQILGQKVEFLVSFYNNEISEKSEIFDDQFSVERPDGSNFTLKIRSTKLEDSAMYFCASSESGEQYFGPGTRLTVT.

The chain recombines TRBV9 with TRBJ2-2; the D is unclear. The CDR3 loop spans 14 amino acids. V was trimmed by 4 bases and J by 0 bases, leaving 7 bases between them. Germline loops: CDR1 SGDLS, CDR2 YYNGEE. CDR3 in amino acids: CASSWQSNTGELFF. For the CDR3, the DNA is TGTGCCAGCAGCTGGCAGTCGAACACCGGGGAGCTGTTTTTT.

In this sample, this clone turned up a few times. The CDR3 DNA reads TGTGCCAGCAGCTTAGTTATGACAGTCTCTGGAAACACCATATATTTT. Its protein product is CASSLVMTVSGNTIYF. The chain has TRBV7-8 and TRBJ1-3; D perhaps matches TRBD1 (5 bases). Trimming removed 1 base from V and 0 bases from J, with 10 bases in between. This CDR3 has 16 amino acids. Germline CDR1 reads SGHVS; CDR2 reads FQNEAQ.

This sequence joins TRBV9 and TRBJ2-3; 7 bases are shared with TRBD2. Per the germline V gene, CDR1 is SGDLS and CDR2 is YYNGEE. Trimming removed 1 base from V and 0 bases from J; junction bases left unmatched: 5. The CDR3 is 16 residues long. CDR3 amino acids: CASSVRSSGSTDTQYF. In nucleotides, the CDR3 is TGTGCCAGCAGCGTACGTTCTAGCGGTAGCACAGATACGCAGTATTTT.

This clone showed up just a few times. In DNA, the CDR3 is TGTGCCAGTAGTATTACGCGGACATATAATGAAAAACTGTTTTTT. Its protein product is CASSITRTYNEKLFF. The chain uses TRBV19 and TRBJ1-4; D is possibly TRBD1 (5 bases). There are 15 residues in the CDR3. Per the germline V gene, CDR1 is LNHDA and CDR2 is SQIVND (reference sequence). The V end was cut by 3 bases, the J end by 4 bases, with 12 bases between.

This rearrangement joins TRBV13 to TRBJ2-5; no reliable D call. This CDR3 is built from 11 residues. Per germline, CDR1 PRHDT and CDR2 FYEKMQ (reference sequence). V was clipped by 3 bases and J by 5 bases, with 4 bases between them. CDR3 sequence (DNA): TGTGCCAGCAGCTTCTCTGAGACCCAGTACTTC. Translation gives CASSFSETQYF.

The chain has TRBV10-1 and TRBJ2-1; maybe TRBD1 (5 bases). CDR1 and CDR2 (germline): WNHNN, SYGVQD (reference sequence). The length of the CDR3 is 12 residues. V gave up 2 bases and J gave up 6 bases, with 5 bases separating them. The CDR3 region has the DNA TGCGCCAGCAGTGAGAGGGGCAATGAGCAGTTCTTC. Translation: CASSERGNEQFF.

This clone is a singleton in its sample. This sequence joins TRBV15 and TRBJ1-2, with 10 bases fitting TRBD1. CDR3 length equals 13 residues. The V gene's germline CDR1 is LNHNV and CDR2 YYDKDF (reference sequence). After removal of 6 bases from V and 7 bases from J, the junction contained 5 bases not matched to a gene. CDR3 sequence: CATRPTGGSGYTF. The DNA for the CDR3 is TGTGCCACCAGGCCGACAGGGGGCTCTGGCTACACCTTC.

This clone was seen a few times. J is TRBJ2-7 and V is TRBV19; 7 bases are shared with TRBD1. The CDR3 runs to 14 residues. Per germline, CDR1 LNHDA and CDR2 SQIVND (reference sequence). V shed 7 bases, J shed 2 bases, and the junction held 8 bases outside the gene matches. CDR3 sequence: CASNQQGIPYEQYF. In DNA, the CDR3 is TGTGCCAGTAATCAACAGGGGATACCCTACGAGCAGTACTTC. Full variable domain (missing parts from reference TRBV19 and TRBJ2-7): DGGITQSPKYLFRKEGQNVTLSCEQNLNHDAMYWYRQDPGQGLRLIYYSQIVNDFQKGDIAEGYSVSREKKESFPLTVTSAQKNPTAFYLCASNQQGIPYEQYFGPGTRLTVT.

The chain recombines TRBV28 with TRBJ1-5; the match to TRBD1 covers 9 bases. Germline values: CDR1 MDHEN, CDR2 SYDVKM. V lost 3 bases and J lost 1; bases outside the gene matches: 4. This CDR3 spans 16 amino acids. DNA for the CDR3: TGTGCCAGCAGTTTTTCGGGACAGGGAAGCAATCAGCCCCAGCATTTT. Translated, it gives CASSFSGQGSNQPQHF. Full variable domain (remainder filled in from reference TRBV28 and TRBJ1-5): DVKVTQSSRYLVKRTGEKVFLECVQDMDHENMFWYRQDPGLGLRLIYFSYDVKMKEKGDIPEGYSVSREKKERFSLILESASTNQTSMYLCASSFSGQGSNQPQHFGDGTRLSIL.

The chain carries TRBV5-4 and TRBJ2-1; weak D call: TRBD2 (5 bases). Germline V gene data show CDR1 as SGHNT and CDR2 as YYREEE (reference sequence). Trimming stripped 4 bases from V and 5 bases from J, with 16 bases between. The CDR3 has 15 residues. In nucleotides, the CDR3 is TGTGCCAGCAGCCCGAGACCCACAGCGGACAATGAGCAGTTCTTC. This sequence encodes CASSPRPTADNEQFF.

The gene calls are TRBV11-3 and TRBJ2-5, with a tentative D call TRBD2 (6 bases). CDR1 and CDR2 from the germline V gene are SGHNT and YENEEA. This CDR3 spans 14 amino acids. V was cut by 5 bases and J by 0 bases, with 10 bases left in between. In nucleotides, the CDR3 is TGTGCCAGCAGCCTTCTAGCGAACCAAGAGACCCAGTACTTC. This translates into CASSLLANQETQYF.